The text below deals with one T cell receptor (beta chain). Its target is unknown. The data derive from a study of vaccination and CD4 T cells after COVID-19. About the research overall: Overlapping spike peptides served as the stimulus for the cells. These peptides came from SARS-CoV-2 and from the common cold coronaviruses HCoV-NL63, HCoV-OC43 and HCoV-229E. The study, taken as a whole, reports: Spike mono-reactivity was found in 304 of the 307 vaccine-specific clones identified in convalescent patients.

The germline gives CDR1 DFQATT, CDR2 SNEGSKA (reference sequence). This CDR3 contains 13 residues. V lost 0 bases, J lost 7 bases, and 3 bases stayed unmatched. Time point specified: late sampling 161 to 241 days after vaccination in three convalescent patients. The treatment is: approximately 11-day PBMC culture with coronavirus spike peptide pools or control peptides (ViraFEST assay). Antigen-specific T cells were expanded with peptide pools by ViraFEST, and TCRs were then sequenced. The study sequenced cultured CD4+ T cell DNA using the Oncomine TCR Beta short-read assay. In this case, cultured CD4+ T cells provided the extracted genomic DNA. TCRdb re-derived calls from the PCR reads in MiXCR, one entry per CDR3 protein. The sample holds around 25,000 distinct CDR3 sequences, less than 40% seen once.

This TCR came from a human donor who had recovered from COVID-19. Specimen: CD4+ T cells from blood, cultured in vitro, collected about 7 months after SARS-CoV-2 vaccination. The chain is built from TRBV20-1 and TRBJ1-3; 7 bases fit TRBD1. The CDR3 coding sequence is TGCAGTGCTAGAGATACAGGGGTGAACACCATATATTTT. It yields the protein CSARDTGVNTIYF.